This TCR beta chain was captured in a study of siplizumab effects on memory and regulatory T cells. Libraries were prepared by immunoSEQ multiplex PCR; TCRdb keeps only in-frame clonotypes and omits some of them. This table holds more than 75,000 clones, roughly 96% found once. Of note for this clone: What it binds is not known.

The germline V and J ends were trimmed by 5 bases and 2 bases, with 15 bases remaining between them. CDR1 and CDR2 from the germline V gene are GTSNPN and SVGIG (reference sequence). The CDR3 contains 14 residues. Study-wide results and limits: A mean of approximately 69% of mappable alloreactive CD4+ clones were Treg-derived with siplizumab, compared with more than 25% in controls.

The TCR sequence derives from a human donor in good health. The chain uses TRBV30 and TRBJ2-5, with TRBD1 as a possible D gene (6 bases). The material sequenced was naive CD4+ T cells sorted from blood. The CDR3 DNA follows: TGTGCCTGGGGTACGGGACACCTACAAGAGACCCAGTACTTC. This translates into CAWGTGHLQETQYF.